The 27 T cell receptor beta chains in this list originate from one sample, sequenced in a study of cytomegalovirus exposure and HLA in healthy donors (dated by TCRdb to about 2017). Library prep was done by the immunoSEQ multiplex PCR assay. TCRdb took this table from immuneACCESS and kept in-frame rearrangements with V and J called. Such tables lack part of the clones; where checked against another copy, unresolved V genes explain under half of the gap, and the rest is unexplained. A total of approximately 150,000 clones appear in this sample, roughly 89% of them only once. The ten largest account for around 3% of the sample. Sequenced input: PBMCs. Receptors originate from a woman aged 18-29 years in good health and CMV-seropositive.

J is TRBJ1-4 and V is TRBV5-5; 7 positions match TRBD1. The germline V gene has CDR1 SGHKS and CDR2 YYEKEE (reference sequence). This CDR3 region has 17 residues. Trimming removed 4 bases from V and 6 bases from J; junction bases left unmatched: 15. The CDR3 DNA follows: TGTGCCAGCAGCCCGACCGGGACAGCGGTTTTTGATGAAAAACTGTTTTTT. Translation gives CASSPTGTAVFDEKLFF.

This chain uses TRBV7-8 with TRBJ2-3, with a weak D call TRBD2 (7 bases). CDR1 and CDR2 (germline): SGHVS, FQNEAQ. The CDR3 consists of 16 residues. The germline V and J ends were trimmed by 5 bases and 9 bases, with 24 bases remaining between them. CDR3 DNA sequence: TGTGCCAGCAGCCCGCAGGACACGACGCCGGGGGGCACGCAGTATTTT. Encoded protein: CASSPQDTTPGGTQYF.

The table lists this clone with a count of one. The V gene is TRBV2, the J gene TRBJ2-1; 10 bases fit TRBD2. After removal of 2 bases from V and 6 bases from J, the junction contained 4 bases not matched to a gene. Germline V gives CDR1 SNHLY, CDR2 FYNNEI. The CDR3 is 15 residues long. The CDR3 sequence: CASSERTSGPNEQFF. Here the CDR3 DNA reads TGTGCCAGCAGTGAAAGGACTAGCGGACCCAATGAGCAGTTCTTC. The complete variable domain, with remaining parts taken from reference TRBV2 and TRBJ2-1, reads EPEVTQTPSHQVTQMGQEVILRCVPISNHLYFYWYRQILGQKVEFLVSFYNNEISEKSEIFDDQFSVERPDGSNFTLKIRSTKLEDSAMYFCASSERTSGPNEQFFGPGTRLTVL.

This sequence joins TRBV2 and TRBJ2-7; 12 bases are a match to TRBD2. Per the germline V gene, CDR1 is SNHLY and CDR2 is FYNNEI. CDR3 length equals 16 residues. V shed 1 base and J 5 bases; nucleotides not matched to a gene: 6. CDR3 protein: CASSEDLAGGVNEQYF. DNA of the CDR3: TGTGCCAGCAGTGAAGATCTAGCGGGAGGGGTAAACGAGCAGTACTTC.

This chain connects TRBV25-1 to TRBJ2-3; a weak D match, TRBD1 (5 bases). Per germline, CDR1 MGHDK and CDR2 SYGVNS. This CDR3 is 15 amino acids long. V was shortened by 2 bases and J by 0 bases, with 9 bases between the two germline ends. CDR3 nucleotides: TGTGCCAGCAGTGAACTTCGACAGAGCACAGATACGCAGTATTTT. Translating gives CASSELRQSTDTQYF.

The V and J genes are TRBV18 and TRBJ1-5, with D perhaps matching TRBD1 (6 bases). Germline lookup yields CDR1 KGHSH and CDR2 LQKENI. V was shortened by 2 bases and J by 3 bases, with 14 bases between the two germline ends. There are 16 residues in the CDR3. The CDR3 is CASSPAAGTNNQPQHF. CDR3 in DNA: TGTGCCAGCTCACCAGCCGCCGGGACAAACAATCAGCCCCAGCATTTT.

V gene TRBV5-1 combines with J gene TRBJ2-7, with D hard to call. Trimming left V 4 bases short and J 0 bases short, with 8 bases between. The length of the CDR3 is 13 residues. Germline V CDR1 and CDR2: SGHRS, YFSETQ. CDR3: CASSNSSSYEQYF. In DNA form, the CDR3 reads TGCGCCAGCAGCAACAGTTCCTCCTACGAGCAGTACTTC.

The V gene is TRBV7-9, the J gene TRBJ1-6; 10 nucleotides line up with TRBD1. V was clipped by 6 bases and J by 8 bases; unmatched bases: 10. The CDR3 sequence is 16 residues long. Looked up from germline, CDR1 is SEHNR and CDR2 is FQNEAQ (reference sequence). CDR3 region: CASRPISGQGYSPLHF. The CDR3 DNA reads as TGTGCCAGCAGACCAATATCGGGACAGGGGTATTCACCCCTCCACTTT.

The chain couples TRBV29-1 to TRBJ2-1; 7 nucleotides align to TRBD2. The ends lost 4 bases at V and 10 bases at J; junction bases unmatched: 13. The length of the CDR3 is 14 residues. Germline V gives CDR1 SQVTM, CDR2 ANQGSEA. The CDR3 loop is CSVGAIGGGSEQFF. For the CDR3, the DNA is TGCAGCGTTGGAGCCATCGGCGGGGGTTCGGAGCAGTTCTTC.

The rearrangement links TRBV6-5 to TRBJ2-7, with D possibly being TRBD2 (5 bases). The CDR3 contains 14 residues. V was trimmed by 7 bases and J by 6 bases, leaving 19 bases between them. Germline CDR1 and CDR2: MNHEY and SVGAGI. This CDR3 reads CASMQLLETGEQYF. In DNA, the CDR3 is TGTGCCAGCATGCAGTTACTAGAAACGGGCGAGCAGTACTTC.

The chain joins TRBV14 to TRBJ2-1; D uncertain. The CDR3 sequence is 13 residues long. CDR1 is SGHDN, CDR2 FVKESK, per germline. V lost 6 bases and J 5 bases, leaving 11 bases between the germline ends. CDR3 DNA: TGTGCCAGCAGTCAACAACTTAACAATGAGCAGTTCTTC. Translation gives CASSQQLNNEQFF. Filled out from reference TRBV14 and TRBJ2-1, the complete variable domain reads EAGVTQFPSHSVIEKGQTVTLRCDPISGHDNLYWYRRVMGKEIKFLLHFVKESKQDESGMPNNRFLAERTGGTYSTLKVQPAELEDSGVYFCASSQQLNNEQFFGPGTRLTVL.

This rearrangement joins TRBV28 to TRBJ2-2; D might be TRBD1 (8 bases). Trimming left V 10 bases short and J 2 bases short, with 14 bases between. This CDR3 is built from 14 residues. The germline V gene has CDR1 MDHEN and CDR2 SYDVKM. The CDR3 sequence is CAINRGGNTGELFF. CDR3 in DNA: TGTGCCATAAACAGGGGGGGAAACACCGGGGAGCTGTTTTTT.

The chain is built from TRBV7-8 and TRBJ2-1; 9 bases line up with TRBD2. The CDR3 is 15 residues long. From germline, CDR1 is SGHVS and CDR2 FQNEAQ. J lost 5 bases, V lost 1 base, and 3 bases had no gene match. CDR3 nucleotide sequence: TGTGCCAGCAGCTTAGGACTAGCGGCCGACAATGAGCAGTTCTTC. As protein: CASSLGLAADNEQFF.

The V call is TRBV30, the J call TRBJ1-4, with 9 bases matching TRBD1. Germline CDR1 and CDR2: GTSNPN and SVGIG (reference sequence). Trimming at V came to 2 bases and at J to 7 bases, leaving 5 bases not matched to a gene. This CDR3 region has 14 residues. CDR3 loop: CAWSYRGRGEKLFF. CDR3 nucleotide sequence: TGTGCCTGGAGTTACAGGGGGCGCGGTGAAAAACTGTTTTTT.

The V and J genes are TRBV11-2 and TRBJ2-5, with 9 positions matching TRBD2. The CDR3 runs 15 residues. V lost 3 bases, J lost 4 bases, and 6 bases stayed unmatched. Germline assignment: CDR1 SGHAT and CDR2 FQNNGV. The CDR3 is CASSFRGRATETQYF. The CDR3 DNA follows: TGTGCCAGCAGCTTTCGCGGGAGGGCCACAGAGACCCAGTACTTC.

The V gene is TRBV25-1, the J gene TRBJ2-1; tentative D call: TRBD2 (5 bases). CDR3 length: 13 residues. Germline CDR1 reads MGHDK; CDR2 reads SYGVNS. Trimming removed 7 bases at V and 12 bases at J, with 19 bases between. The DNA for the CDR3 is TGTGCCAGCACCTCGGACTCCGTCCGAACGCAGTTCTTC. This codes for CASTSDSVRTQFF.

CDR3 sequence (DNA): TGTGCCTGGAGTGTACCCTTCCCCGGAAGGACAGGGAGAGTATACGAGCAGTACTTC. Its protein is CAWSVPFPGRTGRVYEQYF. V and J are TRBV30 and TRBJ2-7; 8 bases align to TRBD1. Germline values: CDR1 GTSNPN, CDR2 SVGIG (reference sequence). This CDR3 has 19 residues. V shed 0 bases, J shed 4 bases, and the junction held 20 bases outside the gene matches.

This sequence joins TRBV5-4 and TRBJ2-2; possibly TRBD2 for D (6 bases). CDR1 and CDR2 (germline): SGHNT, YYREEE (reference sequence). This CDR3 contains 15 residues. With 4 bases removed from V and 2 bases from J, the gap between germline ends came to 12 bases. CDR3: CASSPWGGNTGELFF. The CDR3 DNA follows: TGTGCCAGCAGCCCCTGGGGAGGTAACACCGGGGAGCTGTTTTTT.

V is TRBV11-3 and J is TRBJ2-1, with a tentative D call TRBD2 (6 bases). The CDR3 extends over 13 amino acids. Germline loops: CDR1 SGHNT, CDR2 YENEEA. V was trimmed by 5 bases and J by 8 bases, leaving 13 bases between them. The DNA for the CDR3 is TGTGCCAGCAGCATGGACGGAGGGGATGAGCAGTTCTTC. This gives the protein CASSMDGGDEQFF.

The chain has TRBV15 and TRBJ2-7, with D possibly matching TRBD2 (5 bases). The germline V gene has CDR1 LNHNV and CDR2 YYDKDF (reference sequence). Trimming removed 1 base from V and 6 bases from J, with 10 bases in between. The CDR3 sequence is 13 residues long. DNA of the CDR3: TGTGCCACCAGCAGAGTAATTGGGAGCGAGCAGTACTTC. Translating it yields CATSRVIGSEQYF.

This chain joins TRBV6-1 and TRBJ2-7, with 12 bases aligning to TRBD2. CDR3 length: 17 amino acids. Germline V gene data show CDR1 as MNHNS and CDR2 as SASEGT. Germline trimming cut 4 bases from V and 6 bases from J; bases unmatched to any gene: 13. The CDR3 loop reads CASSAASGGAQAGEQYF. The CDR3 DNA follows: TGTGCCAGCAGTGCGGCTAGCGGGGGGGCCCAAGCGGGCGAGCAGTACTTC.

The V call is TRBV27, the J call TRBJ2-7, with a weak D call TRBD1 (6 bases). The CDR3 runs to 16 residues. CDR1 is MNHEY, CDR2 SMNVEV, per germline (reference sequence). V was pared by 5 bases and J by 2 bases, with 19 bases between. The CDR3 DNA reads TGTGCCAGCAGTCCATACCGACAGGAACCCACCTACGAGCAGTACTTC. It yields the protein CASSPYRQEPTYEQYF.

The chain uses TRBV18 and TRBJ2-5, with 12 bases fitting TRBD2. The germline gives CDR1 KGHSH, CDR2 LQKENI. The ends lost 1 base at V and 4 bases at J; junction bases unmatched: 10. This CDR3 has 18 residues. The CDR3 coding sequence is TGTGCCAGCTCACCACGGCCTAGCGGGGGGGCTAACGGAGAGACCCAGTACTTC. As protein: CASSPRPSGGANGETQYF.

This chain connects TRBV29-1 to TRBJ2-2; TRBD2 agrees at 8 bases. Trimming cost V 0 bases and J 5 bases; bases outside gene matches: 2. The CDR3 contains 14 residues. Germline CDR1 is SQVTM and CDR2 is ANQGSEA. The CDR3 here is CSVEDTGGTGELFF. The CDR3 coding sequence is TGCAGCGTTGAAGATACGGGGGGGACCGGGGAGCTGTTTTTT.

J is TRBJ2-7 and V is TRBV11-3; 9 nucleotides line up with TRBD1. The CDR3 has 19 residues. The V segment lost 1 base and the J segment 0 bases; nucleotides outside the gene matches: 13. Germline-derived CDR1 and CDR2 are SGHNT and YENEEA. CDR3 nucleotide sequence: TGTGCCAGCAGCTTAGTTGGTAAGTTAAGGACAGGGGCCTCCTACGAGCAGTACTTC. As protein: CASSLVGKLRTGASYEQYF.

This clone is a singleton in its sample. The V and J genes are TRBV19 and TRBJ2-2, with 7 bases identical to TRBD1. Germline lookup yields CDR1 LNHDA and CDR2 SQIVND (reference sequence). J gave up 2 bases and V 3 bases, and 9 bases lay outside the gene matches. The CDR3 has 17 amino acids. The CDR3 DNA is TGTGCCAGTAGTATCCCGGGACAGATTATTAACACCGGGGAGCTGTTTTTT. This codes for CASSIPGQIINTGELFF. Full variable domain (remainder filled in from reference TRBV19 and TRBJ2-2): DGGITQSPKYLFRKEGQNVTLSCEQNLNHDAMYWYRQDPGQGLRLIYYSQIVNDFQKGDIAEGYSVSREKKESFPLTVTSAQKNPTAFYLCASSIPGQIINTGELFFGEGSRLTVL.

The gene calls are TRBV7-7 and TRBJ2-1; tentative D call: TRBD1 (5 bases). The germline gives CDR1 SSHAT, CDR2 FNYEAQ (reference sequence). V lost 1 base to trimming and J lost 10 bases, with 11 bases between them. The CDR3 has 13 residues. The CDR3 DNA reads TGTGCCAGCAGCTTAGATCCCTCAGGGGAGCAGTTCTTC. Translation gives CASSLDPSGEQFF. Using reference TRBV7-7 and TRBJ2-1 for the parts outside the CDR3, the full variable domain is GAGVSQSPRYKVTKRGQDVTLRCDPISSHATLYWYQQALGQGPEFLTYFNYEAQPDKSGLPSDRFSAERPEGSISTLTIQRTEQRDSAMYRCASSLDPSGEQFFGPGTRLTVL.